These 27 T cell receptor beta chains were sequenced from one sample in a study of blood T cell repertoires in COVID-19. Repertoires were generated with immunoSEQ multiplex PCR, while TCRdb's copy carries only in-frame clones and drops some. The data hold roughly 300,000 clones, with roughly 92% observed a single time. Sequenced sample: peripheral blood. Receptors were obtained from a woman in her thirties with COVID-19, enrolled during active disease.

V and J are TRBV6-1 and TRBJ1-1; D may be TRBD1 (5 bases). The ends were cut back, 0 bases at V and 0 bases at J, with 11 bases in the middle. Germline lookup yields CDR1 MNHNS and CDR2 SASEGT. The CDR3 extends over 16 amino acids. The CDR3 here is CASSEAFGALNTEAFF. The CDR3 DNA is TGTGCCAGCAGTGAAGCGTTTGGGGCCCTGAACACTGAAGCTTTCTTT.

The J gene is TRBJ1-3, the V gene TRBV7-9; D gene uncertain. The CDR3 runs 12 residues. Germline V CDR1 and CDR2: SEHNR, FQNEAQ (reference sequence). V gave up 5 bases and J gave up 7 bases, with 9 bases separating them. This CDR3 is CASSLGGNTIYF. CDR3 in DNA: TGTGCCAGCAGCCTAGGCGGGAACACCATATATTTT. Drawing the rest from reference TRBV7-9 and TRBJ1-3, the complete variable domain is DTGVSQNPRHKITKRGQNVTFRCDPISEHNRLYWYRQTLGQGPEFLTYFQNEAQLEKSRLLSDRFSAERPKGSFSTLEIQRTEQGDSAMYLCASSLGGNTIYFGEGSWLTVV.

V is TRBV5-6 and J is TRBJ2-1; 11 bases match TRBD1. Germline CDR1 is SGHDT and CDR2 is YYEEEE. The CDR3 consists of 16 residues. The V and J ends lost 0 bases and 7 bases, in that order; junction bases with no gene match: 6. The CDR3, as DNA: TGTGCCAGCAGCTTGGCGGACAGGGGGCTAGGGAATGAGCAGTTCTTC. Translated, it gives CASSLADRGLGNEQFF.

The chain joins TRBV27 to TRBJ1-4; 7 bases are shared with TRBD1. V shed 2 bases, J shed 0 bases, and the junction held 12 bases outside the gene matches. CDR3 length: 19 amino acids. In germline, CDR1 is MNHEY, CDR2 SMNVEV (reference sequence). CDR3 sequence reads: CASSLGTGVGAATNEKLFF. The CDR3 DNA reads TGTGCCAGCAGTTTAGGCACAGGGGTGGGGGCTGCAACTAATGAAAAACTGTTTTTT.

The chain joins TRBV6-1 to TRBJ1-2; possible D gene TRBD1, 5 bases. The CDR3 runs 14 residues. V dropped 3 bases and J dropped 4 bases, with 12 bases sitting between them. Germline V lookup: CDR1 MNHNS, CDR2 SASEGT. The DNA for the CDR3 is TGTGCCAGCAGTGAGTCGGGGGGTATCTATGGCTACACCTTC. This encodes CASSESGGIYGYTF.

The rearrangement joins TRBV5-1 to TRBJ2-5; D perhaps matches TRBD2 (6 bases). Germline V gene lookup returns CDR1 SGHRS and CDR2 YFSETQ. CDR3 length: 16 amino acids. The V end lost 4 bases, the J end lost 3 bases, and 19 bases lay between the germline ends. The CDR3: CASSMSDRLGEETQYF. CDR3 bases: TGCGCCAGCAGCATGTCCGACCGACTAGGTGAAGAGACCCAGTACTTC.

The chain employs TRBV28 and TRBJ1-1; unclear D gene. V was clipped by 5 bases and J by 1 base, with 5 bases between them. The length of the CDR3 is 12 residues. Germline assignment: CDR1 MDHEN and CDR2 SYDVKM. CDR3 amino acids: CASSEGNTEAFF. Written as DNA, the CDR3 is TGTGCCAGCAGTGAGGGGAACACTGAAGCTTTCTTT. Together with reference TRBV28 and TRBJ1-1, the CDR3 gives the full variable domain: DVKVTQSSRYLVKRTGEKVFLECVQDMDHENMFWYRQDPGLGLRLIYFSYDVKMKEKGDIPEGYSVSREKKERFSLILESASTNQTSMYLCASSEGNTEAFFGQGTRLTVV.

V and J are TRBV7-2 and TRBJ2-3, with TRBD2 identical over 12 bases. Looked up from germline, CDR1 is SGHTA and CDR2 is FQGNSA. This CDR3 comprises 16 residues. V shed 5 bases and J 5 bases; nucleotides not matched to a gene: 8. Here the CDR3 DNA reads TGTGCCAGCAGCGCCTTACTAGCGGGAGGAGGAGATACGCAGTATTTT. This sequence encodes CASSALLAGGGDTQYF.

The J gene is TRBJ1-5, the V gene TRBV19, with TRBD1 matching 7 bases. The V and J ends lost 7 bases and 5 bases, in that order; junction bases with no gene match: 8. This CDR3 has 14 amino acids. Germline V gene lookup returns CDR1 LNHDA and CDR2 SQIVND (reference sequence). This CDR3 is CASTQETGHQPQHF. In DNA, the CDR3 is TGTGCCAGTACTCAAGAGACAGGGCATCAGCCCCAGCATTTT.

The chain combines TRBV2 with TRBJ1-5; D is perhaps TRBD1 (5 bases). CDR1 and CDR2 (germline): SNHLY, FYNNEI. There are 15 residues in the CDR3. The ends were cut back, 1 base at V and 1 base at J, with 8 bases in the middle. The DNA of the CDR3 is TGTGCCAGCAGTGAAGACCAGGGCAGCAATCAGCCCCAGCATTTT. Protein: CASSEDQGSNQPQHF.

DNA for the CDR3: TGTGCCAGCAGTTCCGGGACAGGGGTCTGGAACGAGCAGTACTTC. This translates into CASSSGTGVWNEQYF. The V gene is TRBV28, the J gene TRBJ2-7, with TRBD1 identical over 10 bases. Germline values: CDR1 MDHEN, CDR2 SYDVKM. After removal of 4 bases from V and 5 bases from J, the junction contained 8 bases not matched to a gene. CDR3 length: 15 residues.

V is TRBV5-1 and J is TRBJ1-2, with D perhaps TRBD1 (5 bases). Per germline, CDR1 SGHRS and CDR2 YFSETQ. V lost 4 bases to trimming and J lost 7 bases, with 20 bases between them. This CDR3 spans 15 amino acids. The CDR3 coding sequence is TGCGCCAGCAGCCCTGAAGGGTCGCCGGGGGGTGGCTACACCTTC. This encodes CASSPEGSPGGGYTF.

This clone was observed a single time. At the DNA level, this CDR3 is encoded by other sequences in the same sample as well. The J gene is TRBJ1-5, the V gene TRBV9; D is unresolved. Trimming removed 0 bases from V and 7 bases from J, with 8 bases in between. The CDR3 length is 13 residues. Germline V lookup: CDR1 SGDLS, CDR2 YYNGEE. In DNA, the CDR3 is TGTGCCAGCAGCGTAGGGGGAGGGCAGCCCCAGCATTTT. Its protein is CASSVGGGQPQHF.

The CDR3 bases are TGTGCCAGCAGGGCATCAAATCAGCCCCAGCATTTT. Protein: CASRASNQPQHF. The V call is TRBV28, the J call TRBJ1-5; D gene uncertain. Trimming removed 6 bases at V and 4 bases at J, with 7 bases between. The CDR3 contains 12 residues. CDR1 and CDR2 from the germline V gene are MDHEN and SYDVKM.

The rearrangement links TRBV10-3 to TRBJ2-3; 11 bases match TRBD2. Germline V gives CDR1 ENHRY, CDR2 SYGVKD. V shed 6 bases and J 4 bases; nucleotides not matched to a gene: 6. The CDR3 covers 15 residues. In DNA form, the CDR3 reads TGTGCCATCAGGACTAGCGGGATGGGCGCAGATACGCAGTATTTT. It translates to CAIRTSGMGADTQYF.

The V gene is TRBV4-1, the J gene TRBJ2-5; 8 bases match TRBD2. CDR3 length: 15 residues. From germline, CDR1 is MGHRA and CDR2 YSYEKL. V trimming: 2 bases; J trimming: 4 bases; junction bases outside the gene matches: 6. CDR3 loop: CASSQLGLAIETQYF. The CDR3 DNA is TGCGCCAGCAGCCAATTAGGACTAGCAATAGAGACCCAGTACTTC.

V is TRBV28 and J is TRBJ1-1; D might be TRBD1 (5 bases). The ends were cut back, 3 bases at V and 7 bases at J, with 12 bases in the middle. CDR1 MDHEN and CDR2 SYDVKM come from the germline V gene. CDR3 length: 13 residues. The CDR3 DNA reads TGTGCCAGCAGTTTTCCCGGGCAGGGTGAAGCTTTCTTT. Protein: CASSFPGQGEAFF.

This chain uses TRBV13 with TRBJ2-2; D possibly corresponds to TRBD2 (5 bases). Germline V CDR1 and CDR2: PRHDT, FYEKMQ (reference sequence). This CDR3 is built from 16 residues. Deletions cut 2 bases from V and 0 bases from J, with 10 bases between. The CDR3 sequence: CASSLRGLANTGELFF. The CDR3 nucleotides read TGTGCCAGCAGCTTAAGAGGACTTGCGAACACCGGGGAGCTGTTTTTT.

This chain uses TRBV10-3 with TRBJ1-2; possible D gene TRBD1, 6 bases. V was clipped by 3 bases and J by 3 bases, with 11 bases between them. Germline CDR1 is ENHRY and CDR2 is SYGVKD. The CDR3 loop spans 14 amino acids. CDR3 residues: CAISEGQGYYGYTF. The CDR3 DNA reads as TGTGCCATCAGTGAAGGGCAGGGGTACTATGGCTACACCTTC.

J is TRBJ2-1 and V is TRBV10-3; TRBD2 agrees at 8 bases. The CDR3 totals 16 residues. CDR1 and CDR2 from the germline V gene are ENHRY and SYGVKD. Losses at the gene ends were 4 bases for V and 8 bases for J; bases not matched to a gene: 13. CDR3 loop: CAISAGTGLVSHEQFF. The CDR3 nucleotides are TGTGCCATCAGTGCCGGTACGGGACTAGTTTCCCATGAGCAGTTCTTC.

The chain uses TRBV24-1 and TRBJ2-3, with a possible D match to TRBD2 (6 bases). With 2 bases removed from V and 4 bases from J, the gap between germline ends came to 12 bases. In germline, CDR1 is KGHDR, CDR2 SFDVKD. The CDR3 length is 15 residues. CDR3 in amino acids: CATSDSDGSSDTQYF. Here the CDR3 DNA reads TGTGCCACCAGTGATTCTGACGGGAGCTCAGATACGCAGTATTTT.

The V and J genes are TRBV7-2 and TRBJ2-2, with 11 bases that match TRBD2. Germline V lookup: CDR1 SGHTA, CDR2 FQGNSA. After removal of 3 bases from V and 12 bases from J, the junction contained 9 bases not matched to a gene. The CDR3 has 15 amino acids. The CDR3 coding sequence is TGTGCCAGCAGCTTGGCTAGCGGGAGGAGGGGAAAGCTGTTTTTT. Amino acids: CASSLASGRRGKLFF.

The chain has TRBV10-3 and TRBJ1-1, with a possible D match to TRBD1 (5 bases). CDR3 length equals 12 residues. V was shortened by 10 bases and J by 5 bases, with 14 bases between the two germline ends. Germline CDR1 and CDR2: ENHRY and SYGVKD. CDR3 nucleotides: TGTGCCACCAGGGAGACGGGTACTGAAGCTTTCTTT. Protein: CATRETGTEAFF.

V is TRBV7-2 and J is TRBJ1-1; 9 positions agree with TRBD1. Trimming removed 3 bases from V and 5 bases from J; junction bases left unmatched: 4. Per germline, CDR1 SGHTA and CDR2 FQGNSA. There are 14 residues in the CDR3. The CDR3 protein is CASSFRQGGTEAFF. The CDR3 DNA reads as TGTGCCAGCAGCTTTAGACAGGGGGGGACTGAAGCTTTCTTT.

The V gene is TRBV2, the J gene TRBJ1-2; TRBD1 agrees at 7 bases. The V and J ends lost 7 bases and 6 bases, in that order; junction bases with no gene match: 5. Germline CDR1 SNHLY, CDR2 FYNNEI. The CDR3 spans 12 residues. CDR3 nucleotide sequence: TGTGCCAGCAATCGACAGGGCCATGGCTACACCTTC. Protein product: CASNRQGHGYTF.

The genes are TRBV5-1 and TRBJ2-7; 9 positions match TRBD1. V shed 0 bases, J shed 4 bases, and the junction held 5 bases outside the gene matches. CDR1 and CDR2 from the germline V gene are SGHRS and YFSETQ. CDR3 length: 15 residues. CDR3 sequence reads: CASSLGTGERYEQYF. In DNA, the CDR3 is TGCGCCAGCAGCTTGGGGACAGGGGAGAGATACGAGCAGTACTTC.

As concerns this clone: The same CDR3 arises from other DNA sequences in this sample as well. This chain joins TRBV18 and TRBJ2-7; TRBD1 matches at 10 bases. This CDR3 spans 15 amino acids. V gave up 3 bases and J gave up 2 bases; unmatched junction bases: 4. Per the germline V gene, CDR1 is KGHSH and CDR2 is LQKENI. CDR3 residues: CASSPGTGDPYEQYF. The CDR3 nucleotides are TGTGCCAGCTCACCGGGGACAGGGGACCCCTACGAGCAGTACTTC.